One sample yielded the 8 T cell receptor beta chains listed below, sequenced in a study of cytomegalovirus exposure and HLA in healthy donors (dated by TCRdb to about 2017). Library preparation used the immunoSEQ multiplex PCR assay. For the multiplex PCR, a mixture combining 60 forward primers for TCR Vbeta segments and 13 reverse primers for TCR Jbeta segments was used. Not all clones reach the TCRdb copy of this immuneACCESS table, which keeps in-frame sequences only. Checked studies attribute under half of the gap to unresolved V genes and leave the rest unexplained. Recorded for this sample are 90,000 to 100,000 clones; roughly 80% of them occurred a single time. In total, the top ten clones hold over 6% of the sample. The specimen was PBMCs. These receptors all stem from a female donor in good health and CMV-seronegative.

The chain carries TRBV19 and TRBJ1-1, with a weak D call TRBD1 (5 bases). Per germline, CDR1 LNHDA and CDR2 SQIVND (reference sequence). The CDR3 totals 15 residues. V dropped 3 bases and J dropped 1 base, with 12 bases sitting between them. The CDR3 reads CASSMTQGWNTEAFF. In nucleotides, the CDR3 is TGTGCCAGTAGTATGACTCAGGGCTGGAACACTGAAGCTTTCTTT.

Details on this clone: At one boundary the junction diverges from the germline segment, which might be a read error. V usage is TRBV11-3 and J usage is TRBJ2-2; the D gene is possibly TRBD2 (6 bases). CDR1 is SGHNT and CDR2 is YENEEA in the germline V gene. The CDR3 runs to 12 residues. CDR3 DNA: TGTGCCAGCAGCCCGGATCGCCGGGAGCTATTTTTT. It encodes CASSPDRRELFF.

The rearrangement uses TRBV5-1 and TRBJ1-1; 9 bases are shared with TRBD1. CDR1 and CDR2 (germline): SGHRS, YFSETQ. V was pared by 3 bases and J by 0 bases, with 6 bases of the junction left unmatched. The CDR3 sequence is 16 residues long. DNA of the CDR3: TGCGCCAGCAGCTCGACCGGGACAGGGCTGAACACTGAAGCTTTCTTT. Its protein product is CASSSTGTGLNTEAFF.

The rearrangement links TRBV19 to TRBJ1-1, with D perhaps TRBD1 (6 bases). V gave up 2 bases and J gave up 3 bases, with 16 bases separating them. This CDR3 spans 16 amino acids. Germline V CDR1 and CDR2: LNHDA, SQIVND (reference sequence). The CDR3 spells CASSIIQGKGDTEAFF. The CDR3 nucleotides are TGTGCCAGTAGTATAATCCAGGGGAAAGGAGACACTGAAGCTTTCTTT.

V and J are TRBV4-2 and TRBJ2-3, with D possibly TRBD2 on 6 matching bases. Germline CDR1 and CDR2: LGHNA and YNFKEQ. V was shortened by 0 bases and J by 3 bases, with 16 bases between the two germline ends. The CDR3 has 17 amino acids. CDR3 in DNA: TGTGCCAGCAGCCAAGACGGGGACGGCGGGGTTACAGATACGCAGTATTTT. Translated, it gives CASSQDGDGGVTDTQYF.

J is TRBJ1-4 and V is TRBV30; D gene ambiguous. The CDR3 is 11 residues long. V dropped 3 bases and J dropped 8 bases, with 7 bases sitting between them. Germline CDR1 reads GTSNPN; CDR2 reads SVGIG (reference sequence). CDR3 sequence: CAWRGWEKLFF. The CDR3 DNA reads TGTGCCTGGAGGGGCTGGGAAAAACTGTTTTTT. Variable domain in full (rest from reference TRBV30 and TRBJ1-4): SQTIHQWPATLVQPVGSPLSLECTVEGTSNPNLYWYRQAAGRGLQLLFYSVGIGQISSEVPQNLSASRPQDRQFILSSKKLLLSDSGFYLCAWRGWEKLFFGSGTQLSVL.

This clone was seen more than once but under ten times. J is TRBJ2-6 and V is TRBV7-3; D might be TRBD1 (5 bases). This CDR3 region has 18 residues. Trimming left V 0 bases short and J 3 bases short, with 15 bases between. The V gene's germline CDR1 is SGHTA and CDR2 FQGTGA. CDR3 sequence: CASSLTAWGNRGANVLTF. The CDR3 DNA is TGTGCCAGCAGCTTAACGGCTTGGGGCAACCGTGGGGCCAACGTCCTGACTTTC.

V is TRBV29-1 and J is TRBJ2-7; 7 bases are a match to TRBD1. CDR1 and CDR2 from the germline V gene are SQVTM and ANQGSEA. The junction had 9 bases not matched to a gene; V was cut back by 5 bases and J by 2 bases. CDR3 length equals 14 residues. The CDR3 region has the DNA TGCAGCGTTTGGGACAGCCGAATTACCTACGAGCAGTACTTC. Protein product: CSVWDSRITYEQYF.